This T cell receptor (beta chain) was captured by sequencing in a study of blood T cell repertoires in COVID-19. The CDR3 sequence is 12 residues long. The V gene's germline CDR1 is MNHNY and CDR2 SVGAGI (reference sequence). V lost 0 bases and J 3 bases, leaving 3 bases between the germline ends. This table comes from immunoSEQ multiplex PCR, and its TCRdb copy is limited to in-frame clones, with some not included. The sample gives approximately 260,000 clones, approximately 83% of which show up once; less than 4% is in the top ten. This receptor was taken from a middle-aged woman with acute COVID-19. Sample: PBMCs or T cells enriched from blood (not recorded which). This chain links TRBV6-6 with TRBJ2-7; D is ambiguous. Written as DNA, the CDR3 is TGTGCCAGCAGTTACTCCCGCTACGAGCAGTACTTC. It encodes CASSYSRYEQYF.